One sample yielded the 2 T cell receptor beta chains listed below, sequenced in a study of T cell responses to AZD1222 COVID-19 vaccine. TCRdb's table, derived via immunoSEQ multiplex PCR, lists solely in-frame clones and lacks some. This table has around 67,000 clones, 83% appearing once. The source was peripheral blood, collected 28 days after the second AZD1222 dose. Source of these receptors: an adult who received the AZD1222 COVID-19 vaccine.

The chain links TRBV6-6 to TRBJ2-5, with D hard to call. V lost 2 bases and J 3 bases, leaving 7 bases between the germline ends. Looked up from germline, CDR1 is MNHNY and CDR2 is SVGAGI (reference sequence). This CDR3 region has 13 residues. This CDR3 is CASSYNPKETQYF. The CDR3 nucleotides are TGTGCCAGCAGTTACAACCCAAAAGAGACCCAGTACTTC.

The chain joins TRBV7-9 to TRBJ2-5; TRBD2 agrees at 8 bases. The germline V gene encodes CDR1 SEHNR and CDR2 FQNEAQ (reference sequence). The CDR3 length is 14 residues. The junction had 7 bases not matched to a gene; V was cut back by 5 bases and J by 5 bases. The CDR3 loop reads CASSLGGAGETQYF. CDR3 nucleotide sequence: TGTGCCAGCAGCCTCGGGGGGGCCGGGGAGACCCAGTACTTC.